A selection of T cell receptor beta chains follows, all from one sample in a study of blood T cell repertoires in COVID-19. TCRdb's copy holds only in-frame clones and misses some; the assay was immunoSEQ multiplex PCR. The profile shows some 100,000 clones, less than 85% of them singletons. Sequencing was performed on peripheral blood. These receptors all come from a man in his fifties with acute or convalescent COVID-19. CDR3s leave out the opening cysteine and the closing phenylalanine or tryptophan. Fields, in order: J gene, V gene, CDR3 protein.

TRBJ2-7 | TRBV7-3 | ASSLNGQGSEQY
TRBJ2-5 | TRBV30 | ACQTGGRGETQY
TRBJ1-4 | TRBV2 | ASSDRVDEKLF
TRBJ1-1 | TRBV5-1 | ASSLVELAEAF
TRBJ1-2 | TRBV7-6 | ASSLTSLNYGYT
TRBJ2-6 | TRBV28 | ASSKQVSGANVLT
TRBJ2-3 | TRBV7-3 | ASSLIAGTDTQY
TRBJ2-3 | TRBV7-9 | ASSLSVSTDTQY
TRBJ2-1 | TRBV6-5 | ATNREAGGGDEQF
TRBJ2-1 | TRBV2 | ASSSLLAGGNEQF
TRBJ2-7 | TRBV30 | AWSDTGLYEQY
TRBJ2-5 | TRBV14 | ASSQDTGQETQY
TRBJ2-2 | TRBV24-1 | ATGLRTANTGELF
TRBJ1-1 | TRBV19 | ASSISGQNEAF
TRBJ2-7 | TRBV7-8 | ASSPTSGYEQY
TRBJ2-4 | TRBV9 | ASSLRGGTQNIQY
TRBJ2-7 | TRBV4-1 | ASSRLTGSYEQY
TRBJ1-3 | TRBV5-6 | ASSLALGNTIY
TRBJ2-5 | TRBV2 | ASSEVTGGVETQY
TRBJ2-3 | TRBV24-1 | ATSDPGLAGGQKDTQY
TRBJ2-5 | TRBV5-5 | ASSLTGGFRGGPQETQY
TRBJ1-1 | TRBV7-2 | ASSLRQGPSTEAF
TRBJ2-1 | TRBV4-1 | ASSQEPDAGGPSSYNEQF
TRBJ2-3 | TRBV11-3 | ASSLAYGQTYTQY
TRBJ2-7 | TRBV6-5 | ASSYSRSGVEQY
TRBJ2-5 | TRBV5-3 | ARSRGVEETQY
TRBJ2-1 | TRBV9 | ASSGGLPPYNEQF
TRBJ1-4 | TRBV30 | AWRSLPGQGIATNEKLF
TRBJ2-7 | TRBV5-5 | ASSYVVDTYEQY
TRBJ2-1 | TRBV7-3 | ASSPTGGSNEQF
TRBJ1-2 | TRBV4-1 | ASSHGTGHT
TRBJ1-4 | TRBV5-1 | ASSRETGGLEKLF
TRBJ1-2 | TRBV28 | ASKTTTNYGYT
TRBJ1-1 | TRBV28 | ASSWGESQGSRGAF
TRBJ2-7 | TRBV3-1/TRBV3-2 | ASSQEGAYEQY
TRBJ2-5 | TRBV29-1 | SVIGTQETQY
TRBJ2-7 | TRBV5-4 | ASSSKGWEQY
TRBJ2-7 | TRBV28 | ASSLGTSYEQY
TRBJ2-4 | TRBV7-9 | ASSRQAKNIQY
TRBJ1-4 | TRBV7-9 | ASSLGQGSNEKLF
TRBJ2-5 | TRBV12-2 | ASHMGRNLGTQY
TRBJ1-4 | TRBV3-1/TRBV3-2 | ASSPVGGRRKLF
TRBJ2-1 | TRBV14 | ASSQPSGRSYNEQF
TRBJ2-3 | TRBV5-4 | ASSPGLAVTDTQY
TRBJ1-2 | TRBV18 | ASSPPGQGASGYT
TRBJ1-5 | TRBV7-9 | ASSGQGGNQPQH
TRBJ2-3 | TRBV2 | ASLYLGWGESTDTQY
TRBJ1-6 | TRBV27 | ASRLQGTYNSPLH
TRBJ2-2 | TRBV6-6 | ASQTSNTGELF
TRBJ1-2 | TRBV11-2 | ASSSRGNYGYT
TRBJ2-7 | TRBV7-9 | ASSSPGGHEQY
TRBJ2-1 | TRBV9 | ASSVGRAGRNEQF